The clone carrying this TCR beta chain was detected only a few times. What it binds is not known. The entry originates in a study of T-cell memory formation after mild COVID-19. Trimming shortened V by 1 base and J by 3 bases, and 16 bases separated the two germline ends. This CDR3 region has 17 residues. Germline V gives CDR1 KGHDR, CDR2 SFDVKD. It was 5'RACE with constant-segment primers that produced the TCR alpha and TCR beta cDNA libraries, which carried sample barcodes and UMIs. TCRdb independently ran MiXCR on the 5' RACE reads; one entry per CDR3 protein. Here the sample spans 90,000 to 120,000 distinct CDR3 sequences, roughly 14% being singletons. Study conclusions and caveats: Nothing showed for sure that second-wave clones peaking on day 37 were SARS-CoV-2 specific. Contracting CD4+ clones were located mainly in CM and EM, and CD8+ clones in EMRA.

This sequence originates from a man younger than 30 who had mild COVID-19 (a few samples of this study predate the infection). Cell type and time point are not known. The rearrangement links TRBV24-1 to TRBJ2-3, with D unclear. The sample taken for sequencing was PBMCs or a T cell subset sorted from them (not recorded which). The CDR3 spells CATSDFKASLRTDTQYF. Here the CDR3 DNA reads TGTGCCACCAGTGATTTCAAGGCCAGCCTCAGGACAGATACGCAGTATTTT.